These T cell receptor beta chains were read from a single sample in a study of shared clonotypes between healthy human individuals. Clones were sequenced by immunoSEQ multiplex PCR, and TCRdb holds only the in-frame ones, with some missing. The table lists around 640,000 clones, approximately 96% of them singletons. The sample was naive CD8+ T cells sorted from blood. These TCRs come from a woman aged 30 to 39 in good health. The CDR3 runs from the conserved cysteine through the conserved F or W. D genes are given only for firm matches. Not all rows give a size; the values are once, few, many and, for expanded clones, a class.

j_call | d_call | clone_size | v_call | cdr3_aa | cdr3_nt
TRBJ1-2 | . | . | TRBV2 | CAKRTAPNYGYTF | TGTGCCAAGAGGACGGCCCCTAACTATGGCTACACCTTC
TRBJ2-1 | TRBD2 | . | TRBV7-6 | CASSLISGSIVNEQFF | TGTGCCAGCAGCTTAATTAGCGGGAGTATTGTTAATGAGCAGTTCTTC
TRBJ2-7 | TRBD2 | . | TRBV4-1 | CASSLKQASGPYEQYF | TGCGCCAGCAGCCTCAAACAAGCTAGCGGGCCCTACGAGCAGTACTTC
TRBJ2-2 | TRBD1 | . | TRBV27 | CASRKGTGGFTGELFF | TGTGCCAGCAGGAAAGGGACAGGGGGCTTCACCGGGGAGCTGTTTTTT
TRBJ2-3 | . | . | TRBV5-4 | CASRGAADTQYF | TGTGCCAGCAGGGGCGCGGCAGATACGCAGTATTTT
TRBJ2-1 | TRBD2 | . | TRBV30 | CAWRGKGLAGIGEQFF | TGTGCCTGGAGAGGGAAGGGGCTAGCGGGTATTGGGGAGCAGTTCTTC
TRBJ2-1 | TRBD2 | once | TRBV4-1 | CASSQGLAGAHNEQFF | TGCGCCAGCAGCCAAGGACTAGCGGGAGCCCACAATGAGCAGTTCTTC
TRBJ2-3 | TRBD1 | . | TRBV7-9 | CASSSHRGPLDTQYF | TGTGCCAGCAGCTCCCACAGGGGGCCCCTAGATACGCAGTATTTT
TRBJ2-7 | TRBD2 | . | TRBV5-4 | CASSQSSGRGSYEQYF | TGTGCCAGCAGCCAATCTAGCGGGAGAGGATCCTACGAGCAGTACTTC
TRBJ2-7 | . | . | TRBV2 | CASSDEGARREQYF | TGTGCCAGCAGTGACGAGGGAGCCCGTAGAGAGCAGTACTTC
TRBJ2-7 | TRBD2 | . | TRBV28 | CASSSPVAGTTYEQYF | TGTGCCAGCAGTTCACCAGTAGCGGGTACTACCTACGAGCAGTACTTC
TRBJ2-2 | . | few | TRBV9 | CASSAPNTGELFF | TGTGCCAGCAGCGCCCCCAACACCGGGGAGCTGTTTTTT
TRBJ2-7 | . | . | TRBV25-1 | CASSGPEQYF | TGTGCCAGCTCAGGGCCCGAGCAGTACTTC
TRBJ2-7 | . | . | TRBV27 | CASSYGTSSYEQYF | TGTGCCAGCAGCTATGGGACAAGTTCCTACGAGCAGTACTTC
TRBJ2-7 | TRBD2 | . | TRBV4-1 | CASSRRLAGTYEQYF | TGCGCCAGCAGCCGGAGACTAGCGGGGACCTACGAGCAGTACTTC
TRBJ1-2 | . | . | TRBV29-1 | CSVVMGAGGYTF | TGCAGCGTTGTTATGGGGGCTGGTGGCTACACCTTC
TRBJ2-7 | . | once | TRBV7-9 | CASSLDSSYEQYF | TGTGCCAGCAGCCTAGATTCCTCCTACGAGCAGTACTTC
TRBJ2-4 | . | . | TRBV5-6 | CASSFSGDIQYF | TGTGCCAGCAGCTTTTCGGGGGACATTCAGTACTTC
TRBJ2-1 | TRBD2 | . | TRBV7-2 | CASSTIYRTSGAPYNEQFF | TGTGCCAGCAGCACGATCTATAGGACTAGCGGGGCCCCCTACAATGAGCAGTTCTTC
TRBJ2-2 | . | . | TRBV30 | CAWTAETDTGELFF | TGTGCCTGGACGGCTGAGACCGACACCGGGGAGCTGTTTTTT
TRBJ2-3 | TRBD2 | . | TRBV7-3 | CASSSLAGDTQYF | TGTGCCAGCAGCTCCTTAGCGGGAGATACGCAGTATTTT
TRBJ2-2 | . | . | TRBV28 | CASTLGTGELFF | TGTGCCAGCACCCTTGGGACCGGGGAGCTGTTTTTT
TRBJ2-4 | . | . | TRBV25-1 | CASSDVGDIQYF | TGTGCCAGCAGTGACGTGGGGGACATTCAGTACTTC
TRBJ2-3 | TRBD2 | . | TRBV5-1 | CASSPASGRGHRTDTQYF | TGCGCCAGCAGCCCAGCTAGCGGGAGGGGGCATAGGACAGATACGCAGTATTTT
TRBJ2-1 | TRBD2 | . | TRBV13 | CASSLGVAGWYNEQFF | TGTGCCAGCAGCTTAGGGGTAGCGGGCTGGTACAATGAGCAGTTCTTC
TRBJ1-1 | . | . | TRBV11-2 | CASSIVIRDTEAFF | TGTGCCAGCAGTATCGTGATCAGGGACACTGAAGCTTTCTTT
TRBJ1-1 | . | . | TRBV19 | CASSIDLEGPEAFF | TGTGCCAGTAGTATAGATCTGGAGGGGCCTGAAGCTTTCTTT
TRBJ1-4 | . | . | TRBV7-9 | CASSLGATGPSNEKLFF | TGTGCCAGCAGCTTAGGGGCCACAGGGCCCTCTAATGAAAAACTGTTTTTT
TRBJ2-1 | TRBD2 | . | TRBV7-9 | CASRSTSSGRAPSNEQFF | TGTGCCAGCAGGTCGACCTCTAGCGGGAGGGCCCCGAGCAATGAGCAGTTCTTC
TRBJ1-3 | . | . | TRBV5-4 | CASSLRGAGNTIYF | TGTGCCAGCAGCTTGAGGGGGGCTGGAAACACCATATATTTT
TRBJ2-1 | TRBD2 | . | TRBV2 | CASTTGRNYNEQFF | TGTGCCAGCACGACCGGGAGGAACTACAATGAGCAGTTCTTC
TRBJ2-5 | TRBD2 | . | TRBV11-2 | CASSPRLLAGGIPQETQYF | TGTGCCAGCAGCCCAAGACTGCTAGCGGGAGGGATCCCCCAAGAGACCCAGTACTTC
TRBJ2-1 | TRBD2 | . | TRBV29-1 | CSGSGAYNEQFF | TGCAGTGGTAGCGGGGCCTACAATGAGCAGTTCTTC
TRBJ1-1 | . | . | TRBV29-1 | CSVDRENTEAFF | TGCAGCGTTGACCGGGAAAACACTGAAGCTTTCTTT
TRBJ2-7 | TRBD2 | . | TRBV28 | CASGLAGEYEQYF | TGTGCCAGCGGACTAGCGGGAGAGTACGAGCAGTACTTC
TRBJ2-7 | . | . | TRBV28 | CASSLPPGRYEQYF | TGTGCCAGCAGTCTCCCCCCAGGGAGGTACGAGCAGTACTTC